The rows below give T cell receptor beta chains drawn from one sample of a study of T cell clones after liver transplantation. Sequencing used immunoSEQ multiplex PCR; TCRdb keeps in-frame clones, though not all of them. The sample holds roughly 100,000 clones; 82% are singletons and the top ten take about 0.89%. The sample here was CD4+ T cells from blood, taken before liver transplant. The receptors stem from a human donor who received a liver transplant. CDR3s include the opening cysteine and the closing phenylalanine or tryptophan. D genes are given only for firm matches. Clone sizes are given selectively: once, few, many, or a class where the clone is expanded.

abundance	d_gene	v_gene	j_gene	CDR3aa	CDR3nt
-	-	TRBV2	TRBJ1-5	CASSALGASQPQHF	TGTGCCAGCAGCGCCCTGGGGGCGAGCCAGCCCCAGCATTTT
-	-	TRBV10-1	TRBJ2-7	CASKKSRYEQYF	TGCGCCAGCAAAAAATCCCGATACGAGCAGTACTTC
-	-	TRBV7-8	TRBJ1-5	CASSLVGGDSNQPQHF	TGTGCCAGCAGCTTAGTGGGCGGTGATAGCAATCAGCCCCAGCATTTT
once	-	TRBV4-3	TRBJ2-6	CASSQGGRWRSGANVLTF	TGCGCCAGCAGCCAAGGTGGGAGATGGCGTTCAGGGGCCAACGTCCTGACTTTC
-	TRBD1	TRBV6-4	TRBJ1-2	CASSESTGGNYGYTF	TGTGCCAGCAGTGAGTCGACAGGGGGTAACTATGGCTACACCTTC
-	-	TRBV7-3	TRBJ2-1	CASSLDLRDREQFF	TGTGCCAGCAGCTTAGATCTGCGGGATCGTGAGCAGTTCTTC
-	-	TRBV20-1	TRBJ2-5	CSANSQETQYF	TGCAGTGCTAACAGCCAAGAGACCCAGTACTTC
-	-	TRBV7-2	TRBJ2-3	CASSGRRGAQVDTQYF	TGTGCCAGCTCCGGCCGTAGGGGGGCTCAAGTAGATACGCAGTATTTT
-	TRBD2	TRBV7-8	TRBJ2-1	CASSLGGLAGNEQFF	TGTGCCAGCAGCTTAGGGGGACTAGCGGGCAATGAGCAGTTCTTC
-	TRBD1	TRBV28	TRBJ2-7	CASSLLGQESSYEQYF	TGTGCCAGCAGTTTATTGGGACAGGAGAGCTCCTACGAGCAGTACTTC
-	-	TRBV29-1	TRBJ1-5	CSAPSHSGGENRNQPQHF	TGCAGCGCCCCGTCCCACAGTGGGGGTGAGAACCGCAATCAGCCCCAGCATTTT
few	TRBD1	TRBV29-1	TRBJ1-2	CSVEQGAGGYTF	TGCAGCGTGGAACAGGGGGCGGGTGGCTACACCTTC
-	-	TRBV9	TRBJ2-7	CASSASGTPVYHEQYF	TGTGCCAGCAGCGCCTCCGGGACACCTGTGTACCACGAGCAGTACTTC
-	-	TRBV7-2	TRBJ2-7	CASSLGSYEQYF	TGTGCCAGCAGCTTAGGCTCCTACGAGCAGTACTTC
once	TRBD2	TRBV28	TRBJ2-7	CASRESGGRYEQYF	TGTGCCAGCCGTGAATCGGGAGGTCGTTACGAGCAGTACTTC
-	-	TRBV4-1	TRBJ1-3	CASSRVQGLSGNTIYF	TGCGCCAGCAGCCGAGTACAGGGACTCTCTGGAAACACCATATATTTT
once	-	TRBV4-2	TRBJ2-1	CASSLRAGNLYNEQFF	TGTGCCAGCAGCCTAAGGGCAGGAAATCTCTACAATGAGCAGTTCTTC
-	-	TRBV27	TRBJ1-3	CASRDLSLENTIYF	TGTGCCAGCCGGGACCTGTCCCTCGAAAACACCATATATTTT
-	-	TRBV27	TRBJ1-1	CASSSQNTEAFF	TGTGCCAGCAGTTCCCAGAACACTGAAGCTTTCTTT
-	-	TRBV4-3	TRBJ1-1	CASSQEQGRATEAFF	TGCGCCAGCAGCCAAGAACAGGGTCGGGCCACTGAAGCTTTCTTT
-	-	TRBV5-4	TRBJ1-5	CASSLQGGNQPQHF	TGTGCCAGCAGCTTACAGGGAGGCAATCAGCCCCAGCATTTT
-	-	TRBV7-9	TRBJ1-5	CASSLGDGAIQPQHF	TGTGCCAGCAGCTTAGGTGATGGTGCTATTCAGCCCCAGCATTTT
-	-	TRBV5-4	TRBJ2-5	CASSSARTVETQYF	TGTGCCAGCAGCTCAGCTCGGACGGTAGAGACCCAGTACTTC
-	-	TRBV10-3	TRBJ2-5	CAISVGETQYF	TGTGCCATCAGTGTCGGGGAGACCCAGTACTTC
-	-	TRBV7-9	TRBJ2-3	CASTVRASGSDTQYF	TGTGCCAGCACAGTCAGAGCGTCTGGTTCGGATACGCAGTATTTT
-	TRBD1	TRBV18	TRBJ1-1	CASSPRQGQGNTEAFF	TGTGCCAGCTCCCCCAGGCAGGGACAGGGGAACACTGAAGCTTTCTTT
-	-	TRBV18	TRBJ1-5	CASSPIGGANQPQHF	TGTGCCAGCTCACCAATTGGAGGGGCAAATCAGCCCCAGCATTTT
-	-	TRBV7-2	TRBJ2-7	CASSLEGFYEQYF	TGTGCCAGCAGCTTAGAGGGCTTCTACGAGCAGTACTTC
-	-	TRBV28	TRBJ2-1	CASSWRDPYNEQFF	TGTGCCAGCAGTTGGCGGGATCCCTACAATGAGCAGTTCTTC
-	-	TRBV18	TRBJ1-1	CASSRQEMNTEAFF	TGTGCCAGCTCACGGCAAGAGATGAACACTGAAGCTTTCTTT
once	TRBD2	TRBV27	TRBJ2-2	CASSFRLAGGDTGELFF	TGTGCCAGCAGTTTTCGACTAGCGGGGGGCGACACCGGGGAGCTGTTTTTT
-	TRBD1	TRBV6-1	TRBJ1-3	CASRDRASGNTIYF	TGTGCCAGCAGGGACAGGGCGTCTGGAAACACCATATATTTT
few	TRBD1	TRBV5-4	TRBJ1-4	CASSPDRGEKLFF	TGTGCCAGCAGCCCCGACAGGGGCGAAAAACTGTTTTTT
few	-	TRBV11-2	TRBJ1-5	CASSLDPHPLRTQHF	TGTGCCAGCAGCTTAGACCCCCACCCTCTCCGGACCCAGCATTTT
-	TRBD2	TRBV7-2	TRBJ2-1	CASSLATSDYNEQFF	TGTGCCAGCAGCTTAGCGACTAGCGACTACAATGAGCAGTTCTTC
-	TRBD2	TRBV10-1	TRBJ2-1	CASRVIGPSGRGEDEQFF	TGCGCCAGCAGGGTGATCGGGCCTAGCGGGAGAGGTGAGGATGAGCAGTTCTTC